The T cell receptor beta chain under discussion was sequenced for a study of T cell responses to AZD1222 COVID-19 vaccine. The CDR3 loop spans 12 amino acids. With 3 bases removed from V and 8 bases from J, the gap between germline ends came to 7 bases. Germline CDR1 reads KGHSH; CDR2 reads LQKENI. Findings and limits, study-wide: Clonal diversity was possibly underestimated, and the donors were mostly white British, with more females. At baseline, seropositivity was found in only six or seven AZD1222 recipients. Regions 160-218 and 743-854 held dominance among vaccine-associated CD4 TCRs, which spanned spike.

TCRdb keeps only in-frame clones here, not all; method: immunoSEQ multiplex PCR. The sample shows about 120,000 clones, roughly 90% of them seen only once. About this clone: Its matching antigen is unknown.

The clonotype was recovered from an adult who received the AZD1222 COVID-19 vaccine. V usage is TRBV18 and J usage is TRBJ1-4; D gene ambiguous. Source: peripheral blood, taken 28 days after the second AZD1222 dose. CDR3: CASSPSGEKLFF. As DNA, the CDR3 is TGTGCCAGCTCACCGTCGGGAGAAAAACTGTTTTTT.